These T cell receptor beta chains were read from a single sample in a study of blood T cell repertoires in COVID-19. Measured with immunoSEQ multiplex PCR; TCRdb has only the in-frame clones, and not every one. This table holds fewer than 30,000 clones, about 94% found once. Sequenced: peripheral blood. The receptors shown here come from a human donor with active COVID-19. The donor label of this sample is uncertain. Both conserved end residues are trimmed from each CDR3. The D gene is left open where the match is weak. Clone size is not always given. Where it is, it says once, few, many or a class for expanded clones.

CDR3aa	d_gene	j_gene	v_gene	len	abundance
ASSLEQGYGYT	TRBD1	TRBJ1-2	TRBV7-6	11	NA
ASSLDRDTAYEQY	NA	TRBJ2-7	TRBV7-8	13	NA
ASSEAAGLDGYT	NA	TRBJ1-2	TRBV6-1	12	NA
ASSLGDRVEQY	TRBD1	TRBJ2-7	TRBV5-4	11	NA
ASSDGGSSSYNSPLH	NA	TRBJ1-6	TRBV10-2	15	NA
ASSSGRTDTQY	TRBD2	TRBJ2-3	TRBV7-9	11	NA
AMRQGANYGYT	TRBD1	TRBJ1-2	TRBV6-6	11	NA
ASSVDAGQGSGYT	TRBD1	TRBJ1-2	TRBV7-9	13	NA
ASSGTSSYEQY	TRBD2	TRBJ2-7	TRBV19	11	NA
ASSYSQGDFQPQH	TRBD1	TRBJ1-5	TRBV6-5	13	NA
ASSLDILYQPQH	NA	TRBJ1-5	TRBV7-2	12	NA
ASSLGGNYNEQF	NA	TRBJ2-1	TRBV27	12	NA
ASSPTGGSTGELF	TRBD1	TRBJ2-2	TRBV18	13	NA
ASSPAGATHNEQF	NA	TRBJ2-1	TRBV5-1	13	NA
ASSYAGTGRDGYT	NA	TRBJ1-2	TRBV6-6	13	once
SALYADTQY	NA	TRBJ2-3	TRBV20-1	9	once